Presented here are 15 T cell receptor beta chains from one specimen sequenced in a study of blood T cell repertoires in COVID-19. Data came from immunoSEQ multiplex PCR; TCRdb stores just in-frame clones and leaves some out. The sample holds around 130,000 clones, around nine tenths seen once. Sequenced sample: peripheral blood. The source of these receptors is a woman between 50 and 59 years old with acute or convalescent COVID-19.

The rearrangement joins TRBV21-1 to TRBJ1-1. TRBV21-1 is a pseudogene segment. The CDR3 spans 14 residues. The CDR3 DNA reads TGTGCCAGCAGCATTAACTTTCCGAACACTGAAGCTTTCTTT. It codes for CASSINFPNTEAFF.

The genes are TRBV29-1 and TRBJ1-2; 10 bases agree with TRBD1. Germline-derived CDR1 and CDR2 are SQVTM and ANQGSEA. CDR3 size: 12 residues. J gave up 6 bases and V 7 bases, and 5 bases lay outside the gene matches. The CDR3 nucleotides are TGCAGCGCCGGGGGACAGGGGAATGGCTACACCTTC. It specifies CSAGGQGNGYTF. Together with reference TRBV29-1 and TRBJ1-2, the CDR3 gives the full variable domain: SAVISQKPSRDICQRGTSLTIQCQVDSQVTMMFWYRQQPGQSLTLIATANQGSEATYESGFVIDKFPISRPNLTFSTLTVSNMSPEDSSIYLCSAGGQGNGYTFGSGTRLTVV.

This clone was counted once. J is TRBJ1-1 and V is TRBV6-5; D uncertain. The CDR3 runs 13 residues. V lost 7 bases and J lost 6, with 15 bases in between. From germline, CDR1 is MNHEY and CDR2 SVGAGI. The CDR3 DNA reads TGTGCCAGCACCTCACCTCATTTAGCTGAAGCTTTCTTT. This encodes CASTSPHLAEAFF.

The chain couples TRBV11-3 to TRBJ2-3; 7 bases match TRBD2. Germline loops: CDR1 SGHNT, CDR2 YENEEA. The CDR3 has 16 residues. V lost 7 bases to trimming and J lost 2 bases; unmatched junction nucleotides: 12. CDR3 residues: CASNLGLEPNTDTQYF. CDR3 coding DNA: TGTGCCAGCAACCTTGGACTAGAGCCGAACACAGATACGCAGTATTTT.

The CDR3 loop reads CASSDSGNRYGYTF. The CDR3, as DNA: TGTGCCAGCAGCGATTCGGGGAACCGCTATGGCTACACCTTC. The rearrangement uses TRBV14 and TRBJ1-2; D unresolved. Germline CDR1 SGHDN, CDR2 FVKESK. V lost 5 bases to trimming and J lost 4 bases, with 14 bases between them. The CDR3 sequence is 14 residues long.

The chain joins TRBV6-6 to TRBJ1-2, with D unresolved. CDR3 length: 13 residues. Trimming left V 2 bases short and J 6 bases short, with 10 bases between. The germline CDR1 and CDR2 sequences are MNHNY and SVGAGI (reference sequence). The CDR3 loop is CASSYTGWDGYTF. The CDR3 DNA follows: TGTGCCAGCAGTTACACGGGTTGGGATGGCTACACCTTC.

This chain uses TRBV19 with TRBJ1-2, with D possibly TRBD1 on 5 matching bases. V shed 3 bases and J shed 2 bases, with 16 bases lying between them. The germline V gene encodes CDR1 LNHDA and CDR2 SQIVND (reference sequence). CDR3 length: 16 residues. The CDR3 coding sequence is TGTGCCAGTAGTATTGGGATAGGGGCGCTCAACTATGGCTACACCTTC. Protein: CASSIGIGALNYGYTF. The full variable domain, with the rest looked up from reference TRBV19 and TRBJ1-2, is DGGITQSPKYLFRKEGQNVTLSCEQNLNHDAMYWYRQDPGQGLRLIYYSQIVNDFQKGDIAEGYSVSREKKESFPLTVTSAQKNPTAFYLCASSIGIGALNYGYTFGSGTRLTVV.

The V call is TRBV28, the J call TRBJ1-2; TRBD1 matches at 9 bases. The CDR3 is 13 amino acids. With 8 bases clipped from V and 2 bases from J, the junction kept 3 bases outside the gene matches. Germline V gene lookup returns CDR1 MDHEN and CDR2 SYDVKM. This CDR3 reads CASVQGANYGYTF. The DNA for the CDR3 is TGTGCCAGCGTACAGGGGGCAAACTATGGCTACACCTTC.

The chain joins TRBV10-3 to TRBJ2-5; 7 bases map to TRBD2. After removal of 1 base from V and 5 bases from J, the junction contained 10 bases not matched to a gene. CDR1 and CDR2 (germline): ENHRY, SYGVKD. The CDR3 extends over 16 amino acids. The CDR3 loop is CAISEFGRGSAETQYF. The CDR3 DNA follows: TGTGCCATCAGTGAGTTTGGGCGGGGGTCCGCCGAGACCCAGTACTTC.

A single count supports this clone. The gene calls are TRBV6-1 and TRBJ2-2, with no clear D. Looked up from germline, CDR1 is MNHNS and CDR2 is SASEGT. V was clipped by 2 bases and J by 5 bases, with 12 bases between them. The CDR3 has 15 residues. For the CDR3, the DNA is TGTGCCAGCAGTGAATGGCAGGCGCAAACCGGGGAGCTGTTTTTT. Translating gives CASSEWQAQTGELFF.

V and J are TRBV5-1 and TRBJ2-7, with 8 positions matching TRBD1. Germline V gives CDR1 SGHRS, CDR2 YFSETQ. With V trimmed by 5 bases and J by 1 base, 8 bases remained unmatched. This CDR3 is built from 15 residues. The CDR3 nucleotides are TGCGCCAGCAGTGAATTGACAGGGGTATCCTACGAGCAGTACTTC. It encodes CASSELTGVSYEQYF.

Only one count was recorded for this clone. The chain employs TRBV30 and TRBJ2-1, with 10 nucleotides matching TRBD2. Germline values: CDR1 GTSNPN, CDR2 SVGIG (reference sequence). The CDR3 totals 16 residues. V gave up 5 bases and J gave up 5 bases; unmatched junction bases: 12. This chain's CDR3 is CAWYLRTSGVNNEQFF. CDR3 bases: TGTGCCTGGTATCTGAGAACTAGCGGGGTGAACAATGAGCAGTTCTTC.

This rearrangement joins TRBV15 to TRBJ2-7; D remains unclear. In germline, CDR1 is LNHNV, CDR2 YYDKDF (reference sequence). The CDR3 consists of 14 residues. Deletions cut 2 bases from V and 7 bases from J, with 15 bases between. This CDR3 is CATSRLGHTWEQYF. CDR3 DNA: TGTGCCACCAGCAGACTGGGCCATACGTGGGAGCAGTACTTC.

V gene TRBV9 combines with J gene TRBJ1-5; D is undetermined. The CDR3 length is 15 residues. In germline, CDR1 is SGDLS, CDR2 YYNGEE. Deletions cut 4 bases from V and 5 bases from J, with 16 bases between. In DNA form, the CDR3 reads TGTGCCAGCAGCCCCCGAGGGTTCCTTCATCAGCCCCAGCATTTT. Its translation is CASSPRGFLHQPQHF. Drawing the rest from reference TRBV9 and TRBJ1-5, the complete variable domain is DSGVTQTPKHLITATGQRVTLRCSPRSGDLSVYWYQQSLDQGLQFLIQYYNGEERAKGNILERFSAQQFPDLHSELNLSSLELGDSALYFCASSPRGFLHQPQHFGDGTRLSIL.

This clone was observed a handful of times. The V gene is TRBV24-1, the J gene TRBJ1-3; no reliable D call. The length of the CDR3 is 14 residues. Germline V lookup: CDR1 KGHDR, CDR2 SFDVKD. Trimming took off 4 bases at V and 4 bases at J, with 10 bases between the two ends. As DNA, the CDR3 is TGTGCCACCAGTGAATCGGGGAAAGGAAACACCATATATTTT. This codes for CATSESGKGNTIYF.